What follows are 17 T cell receptor beta chains derived from one specimen sequenced in a study of T cells expressing NK-cell markers. TCRdb reprocessed the 5' RACE reads and keeps a single row for each CDR3 protein, giving no DNA. This sample's table has 120,000 to 150,000 distinct CDR3 sequences. Sequencing was performed on blood T cells: a sorted CD56 or NKG2C T cell subset, CD4+ or CD8+ T cells, or bulk PBMC T cells (not recorded which). These TCRs come from a man younger than 30 in good health.

This rearrangement joins TRBV27 to TRBJ2-7; TCRdb calls TRBD1, which cannot be checked without DNA. The CDR3 is made up of 17 amino acids. Looked up from germline, CDR1 is MNHEY and CDR2 is SMNVEV (reference sequence). CDR3 region: CASSLIIGGGLTYEQYF.

The V call is TRBV7-2, the J call TRBJ2-3; no DNA is available, so the TRBD2 call from TCRdb remains unchecked. CDR1 is SGHTA and CDR2 is FQGNSA in the germline V gene. The CDR3 loop spans 18 amino acids. CDR3 sequence reads: CASSFPALAGASTDTQYF.

The chain carries TRBV27 and TRBJ2-3. Germline loops: CDR1 MNHEY, CDR2 SMNVEV (reference sequence). The CDR3 loop spans 13 amino acids. The CDR3 protein is CASSPTDRDTQYF.

The chain has TRBV5-1 and TRBJ2-1. Per the germline V gene, CDR1 is SGHRS and CDR2 is YFSETQ. The CDR3 extends over 15 amino acids. CDR3 amino acids: CASSVSFGPYNEQFF.

This rearrangement joins TRBV6-5 to TRBJ1-2. The germline gives CDR1 MNHEY, CDR2 SVGAGI. CDR3 length: 13 amino acids. The CDR3 sequence is CASSLNILYGYTF.

V is TRBV9 and J is TRBJ2-3. The CDR3 runs to 16 residues. From germline, CDR1 is SGDLS and CDR2 YYNGEE. CDR3 sequence reads: CASSVEGQPSTDTQYF.

V and J are TRBV6-1 and TRBJ2-2. The CDR3 is 14 residues long. Germline V gene data show CDR1 as MNHNS and CDR2 as SASEGT. The CDR3 spells CASSVREWTGELFF.

The genes are TRBV6-5 and TRBJ1-4; as DNA is missing, the TRBD1 call by TCRdb cannot be tested. The CDR3 runs 12 residues. In germline, CDR1 is MNHEY, CDR2 SVGAGI. CDR3 residues: CASSSQGKGLFF.

The rearrangement uses TRBV7-8 and TRBJ2-1; the TRBD2 assignment by TCRdb is unverifiable without DNA. Germline values: CDR1 SGHVS, CDR2 FQNEAQ. This CDR3 comprises 15 residues. The CDR3: CASSSRTRRLAEQFF.

The chain couples TRBV3-1 to TRBJ2-3; TCRdb reports TRBD2, a call that lacks DNA to check it against. Per the germline V gene, CDR1 is LGHDT and CDR2 is YNNKEL (reference sequence). The CDR3 contains 16 residues. CDR3 region: CASSHTSLAGTDTQYF.

The V gene is TRBV4-3, the J gene TRBJ2-2. Looked up from germline, CDR1 is LGHNA and CDR2 is YSLEER. This CDR3 comprises 14 residues. The CDR3 here is CASSQYQNTGELFF.

The rearrangement links TRBV27 to TRBJ2-1; lacking DNA, the TRBD1 call made by TCRdb goes unchecked. This CDR3 spans 15 amino acids. From germline, CDR1 is MNHEY and CDR2 SMNVEV (reference sequence). CDR3 sequence reads: CASSLGTGGYNEQFF.

The chain employs TRBV4-1 and TRBJ2-3. Per the germline V gene, CDR1 is MGHRA and CDR2 is YSYEKL. The CDR3 spans 14 residues. The CDR3 here is CASSQESGTATQYF.

The chain employs TRBV2 and TRBJ2-5. This CDR3 has 11 amino acids. Germline assignment: CDR1 SNHLY and CDR2 FYNNEI. Here the CDR3 reads CASTGGETQYF.

The chain has TRBV4-2 and TRBJ1-3. CDR3 length: 15 amino acids. The germline gives CDR1 LGHNA, CDR2 YNFKEQ. The chain's CDR3 is CASSQVGVSGNTIYF.

The chain couples TRBV5-1 to TRBJ2-5; TCRdb lists TRBD2, though no DNA is available to test this call. Germline assignment: CDR1 SGHRS and CDR2 YFSETQ. The CDR3 sequence is 14 residues long. The CDR3 protein is CASSSLAGQETQYF. Using reference TRBV5-1 and TRBJ2-5 for the parts outside the CDR3, the full variable domain is KAGVTQTPRYLIKTRGQQVTLSCSPISGHRSVSWYQQTPGQGLQFLFEYFSETQRNKGNFPGRFSGRQFSNSRSEMNVSTLELGDSALYLCASSSLAGQETQYFGPGTRLLVL.

The gene calls are TRBV6-6 and TRBJ2-2. Germline V CDR1 and CDR2: MNHNY, SVGAGI (reference sequence). The CDR3 runs 13 residues. CDR3 loop: CASSYSPAGELFF.